These T cell receptor beta chains were read from a single sample in a study of vaccination effects on CD4 cells after COVID-19. Their specific antigens are unknown. Assay used: immunoSEQ multiplex PCR; TCRdb lists only in-frame clones, some missing. The sample comprises some 35,000 clones, 70% to 80% of which are singletons, and about 18% rests with the top ten. The sequencing used CD4+ T cells from PBMCs cultured with HCoV-NL63 spike peptides, collected before COVID-19 vaccination. The receptor source for this set is a human donor who had a prior SARS-CoV-2 infection. CDR3s include the opening cysteine and the closing phenylalanine or tryptophan. D genes are given only for firm matches. Clone size is given for some rows only: seen once, a few or many times, or a class if the clone is expanded.

>medium-sized|TRBV6-5|TRBD2|TRBJ2-7
CASSSAGVGEQYF
TGTGCCAGCAGTTCAGCGGGGGTAGGCGAGCAGTACTTC
>once|TRBV4-3|TRBD2|TRBJ2-1
CASSLSWASGTYNEQFF
TGCGCCAGCAGCCTCTCCTGGGCTAGCGGAACCTACAATGAGCAGTTCTTC
>-|TRBV2|TRBD2|TRBJ2-5
CASSGSGGAGETQYF
TGTGCCAGCAGTGGGAGCGGGGGGGCCGGAGAGACCCAGTACTTC
>-|TRBV7-2|TRBD2|TRBJ2-1
CASRPRWVLAGPLGEQFF
TGTGCCAGCAGGCCTCGATGGGTACTAGCGGGTCCGCTAGGTGAGCAGTTCTTC
>-|TRBV20-1|-|TRBJ1-2
CSARGPYGYTF
TGCAGTGCTAGGGGTCCCTATGGCTACACCTTC
>-|TRBV5-4|-|TRBJ2-1
CASSLGLAPSGEQFF
TGTGCCAGCAGCTTGGGGCTAGCGCCCTCGGGTGAGCAGTTCTTC
>-|TRBV3-1/TRBV3-2|TRBD2|TRBJ2-1
CASSPKLAGGGEQFF
TGTGCCAGCAGCCCTAAACTAGCGGGGGGCGGTGAGCAGTTCTTC
>-|TRBV5-4|TRBD1|TRBJ1-1
CASSSPGQGAFGTEAFF
TGTGCCAGCAGCTCGCCGGGACAGGGCGCGTTCGGGACTGAAGCTTTCTTT
>-|TRBV7-2|-|TRBJ1-2
CASSLLGGYGYGYTF
TGTGCCAGCAGCTTATTAGGGGGTTACGGCTATGGCTACACCTTC
>few|TRBV5-5|-|TRBJ2-5
CASSLEGTMEETQYF
TGTGCCAGCAGCTTGGAAGGGACCATGGAAGAGACCCAGTACTTC
>-|TRBV5-1|-|TRBJ2-1
CASSLVGVISYNEQFF
TGCGCCAGCAGCTTGGTTGGTGTAATTTCCTACAATGAGCAGTTCTTC
>-|TRBV4-1|TRBD1|TRBJ2-7
CASSQGWTGEYEQYF
TGCGCCAGCAGCCAAGGTTGGACAGGGGAATACGAGCAGTACTTC
>-|TRBV2|TRBD1|TRBJ1-3
CASSGRDRVARSGNTIYF
TGTGCCAGCAGTGGCCGGGACAGGGTGGCCAGGTCTGGAAACACCATATATTTT
>-|TRBV7-9|-|TRBJ1-1
CASSFGTGFTEAFF
TGTGCCAGCAGCTTCGGTACAGGATTCACTGAAGCTTTCTTT
>-|TRBV2|-|TRBJ1-6
CASRRYNSPLHF
TGTGCCAGCAGACGGTATAATTCACCCCTCCACTTT
>-|TRBV5-4|TRBD2|TRBJ2-1
CASSLPTSGDEQFF
TGTGCCAGCAGCCTACCGACTAGCGGGGATGAGCAGTTCTTC
>few|TRBV5-4|-|TRBJ2-7
CASSSKDPKGHEQYF
TGTGCCAGCAGCTCAAAAGACCCGAAGGGCCACGAGCAGTACTTC
>-|TRBV5-5|-|TRBJ1-5
CASSDFGNQPQHF
TGTGCCAGCAGCGATTTTGGCAATCAGCCCCAGCATTTT
>-|TRBV5-1|TRBD1|TRBJ2-5
CASSLAQGASQETQYF
TGCGCCAGCAGCTTGGCTCAGGGGGCTTCCCAAGAGACCCAGTACTTC
>-|TRBV9|-|TRBJ1-1
CASSVRGDTEAFF
TGTGCCAGCAGCGTGAGGGGGGACACTGAAGCTTTCTTT
>-|TRBV6-8|TRBD2|TRBJ2-3
CASSGGLEYTQYF
TGTGCCAGCAGTGGGGGACTAGAGTATACGCAGTATTTT
>-|TRBV3-1/TRBV3-2|-|TRBJ2-3
CASSHADTQYF
TGTGCCAGCAGCCACGCAGATACGCAGTATTTT
>-|TRBV27|-|TRBJ2-6
CASSLRQGGVSGANVLTF
TGTGCCAGCAGTTTACGGCAGGGGGGGGTCTCTGGGGCCAACGTCCTGACTTTC
>-|TRBV5-1|TRBD1|TRBJ1-4
CASSLGQGNEKLFF
TGCGCCAGCAGCTTGGGACAGGGAAATGAAAAACTGTTTTTT
>few|TRBV19|-|TRBJ1-2
CASTPWSGANYGYTF
TGTGCCAGTACCCCCTGGAGTGGTGCTAACTATGGCTACACCTTC
>-|TRBV5-1|TRBD2|TRBJ2-5
CASSLGFVGGATETQYF
TGCGCCAGCAGCTTGGGATTTGTCGGGGGGGCCACCGAGACCCAGTACTTC
>-|TRBV10-3|-|TRBJ2-3
CAIMGLGPPMYF
TGTGCCATCATGGGTCTGGGTCCCCCCATGTATTTT
>-|TRBV3-1/TRBV3-2|-|TRBJ2-3
CASSPRDREGTQYF
TGTGCCAGCAGCCCCCGCGACAGGGAGGGTACGCAGTATTTT
>once|TRBV7-3|TRBD2|TRBJ2-6
CASSPKGSSGGAYGANVLTF
TGTGCCAGCAGCCCAAAGGGGTCTAGCGGGGGGGCCTATGGGGCCAACGTCCTGACTTTC
>-|TRBV19|-|TRBJ1-1
CASSIAEGGVGTEAFF
TGTGCCAGTAGTATAGCGGAAGGGGGGGTTGGCACTGAAGCTTTCTTT
>-|TRBV19|-|TRBJ1-5
CASSMDRNQPQHF
TGTGCCAGTAGTATGGATCGCAATCAGCCCCAGCATTTT
>-|TRBV29-1|-|TRBJ2-7
CSVTRNYEQYF
TGCAGCGTCACGAGAAACTACGAGCAGTACTTC
>-|TRBV7-2|TRBD1|TRBJ1-2
CASSPVGQAQMIYGYTF
TGTGCCAGCAGCCCGGTGGGACAGGCTCAGATGATCTATGGCTACACCTTC
>-|TRBV5-4|-|TRBJ1-2
CASSSRTVIFGYTF
TGTGCCAGCAGCTCCCGGACTGTGATCTTTGGCTACACCTTC
>-|TRBV4-2|-|TRBJ2-7
CASSQGPESSYEQYF
TGTGCCAGCAGCCAAGGCCCCGAAAGTTCCTACGAGCAGTACTTC
>-|TRBV5-5|TRBD2|TRBJ2-1
CASSLGGGATNEQFF
TGTGCCAGCAGCTTGGGCGGGGGGGCGACGAATGAGCAGTTCTTC
>-|TRBV20-1|TRBD1|TRBJ2-2
CSASSRGLTGELFF
TGCAGTGCTAGTTCCAGGGGGCTCACCGGGGAGCTGTTTTTT
>-|TRBV4-3|TRBD2|TRBJ2-2
CASSQDLGTSGNTGELFF
TGCGCCAGCAGCCAAGACCTCGGGACTAGCGGGAACACCGGGGAGCTGTTTTTT
>few|TRBV4-2|-|TRBJ1-1
CASHGVGDTEAFF
TGTGCCAGCCACGGGGTGGGTGACACTGAAGCTTTCTTT
>-|TRBV7-2|-|TRBJ2-2
CASSMGLAGELFF
TGTGCCAGCAGCATGGGACTCGCCGGGGAGCTGTTTTTT
>-|TRBV18|-|TRBJ2-2
CASSPLTTGLDTGELFF
TGTGCCAGCTCACCACTTACTACAGGGTTGGACACCGGGGAGCTGTTTTTT
>-|TRBV5-1|-|TRBJ2-7
CASSLSPDPYEQYF
TGCGCCAGCAGCTTATCACCGGACCCCTACGAGCAGTACTTC
>once|TRBV12-3/TRBV12-4|-|TRBJ2-5
CASRSGETQYF
TGTGCCAGCAGATCTGGGGAGACCCAGTACTTC
>few|TRBV2|TRBD2|TRBJ2-3
CASRSTSGSSPDTQYF
TGTGCCAGCAGATCGACTAGCGGGAGTTCCCCAGATACGCAGTATTTT
>-|TRBV2|-|TRBJ1-2
CASSGQRDPGYTF
TGTGCCAGCAGTGGACAGCGGGACCCTGGCTACACCTTC
>-|TRBV11-3|-|TRBJ2-2
CASSLTGELFF
TGTGCCAGCAGCTTAACCGGGGAGCTGTTTTTT
>-|TRBV7-2|-|TRBJ2-4
CASSLGPRGRLAKNIQYF
TGTGCCAGCAGCTTAGGACCGCGAGGCAGACTAGCCAAAAACATTCAGTACTTC
>few|TRBV5-1|-|TRBJ1-3
CASSREGLSGNTIYF
TGCGCCAGCAGCCGGGAGGGGCTCTCTGGAAACACCATATATTTT
>-|TRBV5-1|TRBD2|TRBJ2-1
CASSPQAGLTVSGSYNEQFF
TGCGCCAGCAGCCCACAAGCGGGACTCACCGTCAGCGGCTCCTACAATGAGCAGTTCTTC